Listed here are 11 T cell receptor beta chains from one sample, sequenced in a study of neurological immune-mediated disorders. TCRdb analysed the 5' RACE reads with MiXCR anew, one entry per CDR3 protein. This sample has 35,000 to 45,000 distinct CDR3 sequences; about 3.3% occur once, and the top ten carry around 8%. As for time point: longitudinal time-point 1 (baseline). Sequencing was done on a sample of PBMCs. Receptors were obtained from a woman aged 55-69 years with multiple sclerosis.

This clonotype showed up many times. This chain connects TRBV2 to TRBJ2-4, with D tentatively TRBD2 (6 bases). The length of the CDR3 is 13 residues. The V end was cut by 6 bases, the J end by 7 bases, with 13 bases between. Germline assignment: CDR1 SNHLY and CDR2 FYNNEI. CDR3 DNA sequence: TGTGCCAGCAGCGGAGCAGGAGGGAACATTCAGTACTTC. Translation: CASSGAGGNIQYF.

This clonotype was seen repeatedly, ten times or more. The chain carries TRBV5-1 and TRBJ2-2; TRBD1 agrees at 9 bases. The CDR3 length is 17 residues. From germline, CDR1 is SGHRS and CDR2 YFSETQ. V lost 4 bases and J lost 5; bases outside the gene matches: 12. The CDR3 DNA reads TGCGCCAGCAGCACCTACAGGGGGCGCGGAGGAACCGGGGAGCTGTTTTTT. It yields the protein CASSTYRGRGGTGELFF.

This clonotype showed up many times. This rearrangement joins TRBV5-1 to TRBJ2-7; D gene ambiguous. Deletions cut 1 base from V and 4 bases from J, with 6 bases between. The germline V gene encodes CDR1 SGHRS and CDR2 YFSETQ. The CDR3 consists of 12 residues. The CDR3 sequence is CASSLTDYEQYF. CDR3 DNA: TGCGCCAGCAGCTTGACCGATTACGAGCAGTACTTC. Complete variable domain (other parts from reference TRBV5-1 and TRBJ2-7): KAGVTQTPRYLIKTRGQQVTLSCSPISGHRSVSWYQQTPGQGLQFLFEYFSETQRNKGNFPGRFSGRQFSNSRSEMNVSTLELGDSALYLCASSLTDYEQYFGPGTRLTVT.

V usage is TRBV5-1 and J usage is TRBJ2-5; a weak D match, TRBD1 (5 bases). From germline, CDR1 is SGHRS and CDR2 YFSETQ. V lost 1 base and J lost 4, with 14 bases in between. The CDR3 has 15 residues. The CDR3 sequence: CASSLMGPPGETQYF. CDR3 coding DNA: TGCGCCAGCAGCTTGATGGGGCCGCCCGGAGAGACCCAGTACTTC. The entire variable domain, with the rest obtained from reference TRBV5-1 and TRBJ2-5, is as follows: KAGVTQTPRYLIKTRGQQVTLSCSPISGHRSVSWYQQTPGQGLQFLFEYFSETQRNKGNFPGRFSGRQFSNSRSEMNVSTLELGDSALYLCASSLMGPPGETQYFGPGTRLLVL.

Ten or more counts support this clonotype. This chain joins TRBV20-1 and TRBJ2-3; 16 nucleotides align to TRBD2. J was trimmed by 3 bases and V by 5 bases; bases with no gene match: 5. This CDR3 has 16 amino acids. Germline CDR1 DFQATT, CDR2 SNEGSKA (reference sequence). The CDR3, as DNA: TGCAGTGCTTTCGGGACTAGCGGGGGGGCAACAGATACGCAGTATTTT. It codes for CSAFGTSGGATDTQYF.

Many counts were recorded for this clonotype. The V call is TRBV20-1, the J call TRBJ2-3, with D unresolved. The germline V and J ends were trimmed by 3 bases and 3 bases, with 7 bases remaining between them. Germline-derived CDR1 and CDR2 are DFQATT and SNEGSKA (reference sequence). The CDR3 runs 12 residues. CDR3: CSASLKTDTQYF. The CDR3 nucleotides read TGCAGTGCTAGTCTAAAAACAGATACGCAGTATTTT.

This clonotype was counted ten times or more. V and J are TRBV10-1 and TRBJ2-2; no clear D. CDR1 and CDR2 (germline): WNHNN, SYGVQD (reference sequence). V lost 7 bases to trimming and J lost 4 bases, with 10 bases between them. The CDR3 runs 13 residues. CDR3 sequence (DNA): TGCGCCAGCACCCCCAAAATCACCGGGGAGCTGTTTTTT. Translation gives CASTPKITGELFF.

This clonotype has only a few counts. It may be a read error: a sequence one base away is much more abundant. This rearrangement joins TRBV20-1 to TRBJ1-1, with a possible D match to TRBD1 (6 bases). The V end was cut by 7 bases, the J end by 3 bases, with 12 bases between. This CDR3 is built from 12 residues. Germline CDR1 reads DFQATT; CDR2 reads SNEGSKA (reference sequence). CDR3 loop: CSDGGLDTEAFF. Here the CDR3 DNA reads TGCAGTGATGGGGGCCTTGACACTGAAGCTTTCTTT.

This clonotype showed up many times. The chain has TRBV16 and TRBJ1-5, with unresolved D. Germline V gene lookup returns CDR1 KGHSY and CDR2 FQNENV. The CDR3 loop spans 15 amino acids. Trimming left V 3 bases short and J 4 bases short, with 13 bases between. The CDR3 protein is CASSQQQAGNQPQHF. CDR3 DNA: TGTGCCAGCAGCCAGCAGCAGGCGGGAAATCAGCCCCAGCATTTT.

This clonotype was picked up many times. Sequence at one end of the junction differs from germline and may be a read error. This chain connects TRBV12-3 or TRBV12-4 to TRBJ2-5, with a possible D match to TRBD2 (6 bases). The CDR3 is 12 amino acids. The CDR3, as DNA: TGTGCCAGCAGGTTAGCGGCAGAGACCCAGTACTTC. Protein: CASRLAAETQYF.

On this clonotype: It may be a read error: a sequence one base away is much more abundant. The CDR3 region has the DNA TGTGCCAGCCCTAGTCTAAATCAGCCCCAGAATTTT. It codes for CASPSLNQPQNF. V gene TRBV6-5 combines with J gene TRBJ1-5; D is uncertain. Germline V gene sequence: CDR1 MNHEY, CDR2 SVGAGI. The CDR3 has 12 residues.